The 6 T cell receptor beta chains given below trace back to one sample, sequenced in a study of T cell repertoires in cytomegalovirus infection. TCRdb redid the calling of the reads with MiXCR, one entry per CDR3 protein. Of about 450,000 distinct CDR3 sequences in the sample, under 40% were seen once. Sequencing was carried out using PBMCs. These receptors were collected from a human donor in good health (CMV status not recorded). Some clones in this sample may be carry-over from other donors' samples.

In the case of this clonotype: A much larger clone lies one base from this, so it may be a read error. V gene TRBV6-1 combines with J gene TRBJ1-1; D gene ambiguous. CDR1 is MNHNS, CDR2 SASEGT, per germline. The V end was cut by 5 bases, the J end by 1 base, with 17 bases between. The CDR3 runs to 16 residues. The DNA of the CDR3 is TGTGCCAGCAGTTACCTCGTTACATGGGCGAACACTGAAGCTTTCTTT. Protein sequence: CASSYLVTWANTEAFF.

V usage is TRBV7-2 and J usage is TRBJ2-3; TRBD2 agrees at 9 bases. Germline values: CDR1 SGHTA, CDR2 FQGNSA. With V trimmed by 3 bases and J by 6 bases, 4 bases remained unmatched. This CDR3 has 14 amino acids. CDR3 amino acids: CASSFAGGPDTQYF. The CDR3 nucleotides are TGTGCCAGCAGCTTCGCGGGGGGGCCGGATACGCAGTATTTT.

Details on this clonotype: It may be a read error: a sequence one base away is much more abundant. The chain carries TRBV4-3 and TRBJ2-5, with 7 bases fitting TRBD2. This CDR3 contains 16 residues. CDR1 and CDR2 from the germline V gene are LGHNA and YSLEER. DNA of the CDR3: TGCGCCAGCAGCCAAGATCCCCCTGGGGAGGGAGAGACCCAGTCCTTC. It encodes CASSQDPPGEGETQSF.

This clonotype has only one observation. The conserved closing phenylalanine or tryptophan is absent in this CDR3, likely reflecting a read error. The DNA is left out, because the CDR3 cannot be placed on it with certainty; the CDR3 is given as TCRdb lists it. The V gene is TRBV6-5, the J gene TRBJ1-2. Per the germline V gene, CDR1 is MNHEY and CDR2 is SVGAGI. Including both end residues, the CDR3 is 15 amino acids long. The CDR3 protein is CAISYGSGVNYGYTC.

The chain joins TRBV30 to TRBJ1-3; a weak D match, TRBD1 (5 bases). Germline V gene sequence: CDR1 GTSNPN, CDR2 SVGIG (reference sequence). Trimming took 6 bases from V and 1 from J, leaving 16 bases between them. CDR3 length: 15 residues. The CDR3 protein is CACDPQGSSGNTIYF. The CDR3 nucleotides are TGTGCCTGCGACCCTCAGGGATCTTCTGGAAACACCATATATTTT.

This clonotype appeared many times. V is TRBV7-6 and J is TRBJ2-7, with D perhaps TRBD1 (6 bases). V was shortened by 11 bases and J by 1 base, with 15 bases between the two germline ends. The CDR3 runs 13 residues. The V gene's germline CDR1 is SGHVS and CDR2 FNYEAQ. DNA for the CDR3: TGTGCCCGAGGACAGTCGATTTCCTACGAGCAGTACTTC. Protein product: CARGQSISYEQYF.